This note documents a single TCR beta chain sequence. Its antigen is not identified. The data belong to a study of CD8+ T cells in alopecia areata. Study as a whole: Patients in the study were on tofacitinib for 6 to 18 months, then off it for 6 months.

Following RNA extraction, reverse transcription yielded cDNA that acted as the sequencing template. Method: immunoSEQ multiplex PCR; TCRdb's copy keeps in-frame clones and lacks some. The data hold 150,000 to 200,000 clones, with roughly 53% observed a single time. Regarding the study as a whole: There were also resident alphabeta T cells of normal skin sequenced in scalp samples. Under tofacitinib, numerous expanded lesional clonotypes remained detectable in scalp and blood.

The CDR3 is 12 amino acids. The germline CDR1 and CDR2 sequences are GTSNPN and SVGIG (reference sequence). The ends were cut back, 2 bases at V and 7 bases at J, with 11 bases in the middle. Regarding treatment: oral pan-JAK inhibitor, 5-10 mg twice daily. Alopecia areata patients provided lesional scalp punch biopsies and peripheral blood, both collected for the study. This chain links TRBV30 with TRBJ1-2; possible D gene TRBD1, 5 bases. The source material was CD8+ T cells sorted from blood, sampled at week 24, from a patient treated with tofacitinib. The TCR sequence derives from a human donor with alopecia areata. CDR3 region: CAWSQGGGGYTF. CDR3 bases: TGTGCCTGGAGTCAGGGCGGGGGTGGCTACACCTTC. Full variable domain (outside the CDR3, taken from reference TRBV30 and TRBJ1-2): SQTIHQWPATLVQPVGSPLSLECTVEGTSNPNLYWYRQAAGRGLQLLFYSVGIGQISSEVPQNLSASRPQDRQFILSSKKLLLSDSGFYLCAWSQGGGGYTFGSGTRLTVV.